The rows below give T cell receptor beta chains drawn from one sample of a study of beta chain features in type 1 diabetes. Profiling relied on immunoSEQ multiplex PCR, and the TCRdb table lists in-frame clones only, not all of them. The sample includes more than 300,000 clones, approximately 15% of them seen just once. Sequencing was performed on naive CD4+ T cells from blood. These TCRs come from a young woman in good health. Both conserved end residues are part of each CDR3. D genes are given only for firm matches. Some rows mark clone size as missing; the rest say once, few, many or name a class of expanded clone.

CDR3 length	V gene	D gene	J gene	clone size	CDR3 DNA	CDR3 protein
15	TRBV6-6	TRBD1	TRBJ2-3	-	TGTGCCAGCAGCTTGACAGGGGGGTACACAGATACGCAGTATTTT	CASSLTGGYTDTQYF
13	TRBV18	-	TRBJ2-5	-	TGTGCCAGCTCACCGACGGGCCAAGAGACCCAGTACTTC	CASSPTGQETQYF
13	TRBV10-3	TRBD1	TRBJ2-1	few	TGTGCCATCAGTGCCGGGACAGAGAATGAGCAGTTCTTC	CAISAGTENEQFF
12	TRBV7-9	TRBD1	TRBJ1-2	few	TGTGCCAGCGGGGACAGGGACTATGGCTACACCTTC	CASGDRDYGYTF
13	TRBV7-2	-	TRBJ2-5	-	TGTGCCAGCAGCTCCACAGCGGAAGAGACCCAGTACTTC	CASSSTAEETQYF
16	TRBV5-4	-	TRBJ2-1	-	TGTGCCAGCAGCCGTAAGGCCGGGACTTCCTACAATGAGCAGTTCTTC	CASSRKAGTSYNEQFF
15	TRBV7-2	TRBD2	TRBJ2-7	few	TGTGCCAGCAGCTCCGCGGGACTAGCGTCCTACGAGCAGTACTTC	CASSSAGLASYEQYF
13	TRBV5-4	TRBD1	TRBJ2-7	few	TGTGCCAGCAGCTCGGACAGGTTGGGGGAGCAGTACTTC	CASSSDRLGEQYF
16	TRBV9	TRBD2	TRBJ2-7	few	TGTGCCAGCAGCGTAGAAAGGACTAGCGGTATCTACGAGCAGTACTTC	CASSVERTSGIYEQYF
14	TRBV28	TRBD1	TRBJ2-1	-	TGTGCCAGCAGCCGGACAGGGACCTACAATGAGCAGTTCTTC	CASSRTGTYNEQFF
16	TRBV4-1	TRBD1	TRBJ2-7	-	TGCGCCAGCAGCCAAGATTGGGGACAGGGTACCTACGAGCAGTACTTC	CASSQDWGQGTYEQYF
14	TRBV10-3	-	TRBJ1-3	once	TGTGCCACAGGACACTCGTCCTCTGGAAACACCATATATTTT	CATGHSSSGNTIYF
16	TRBV7-7	-	TRBJ2-1	-	TGTGCTAGCAGTATGCACGTGGCTAGCTCCTACAATGAGCAGTTCTTC	CASSMHVASSYNEQFF
14	TRBV10-3	TRBD1	TRBJ2-7	-	TGTGCCATCAGTACCGGGACAGGAGTATACGAGCAGTACTTC	CAISTGTGVYEQYF
18	TRBV11-2	-	TRBJ2-2	few	TGTGCCAGCAGCTTATCCCGCAGGGTCCTGAGCTGGGGCGGGGAGCTGTTTTTT	CASSLSRRVLSWGGELFF
11	TRBV29-1	TRBD2	TRBJ2-1	-	TGCAGCGTTGGGCGGGGGAATGAGCAGTTCTTC	CSVGRGNEQFF